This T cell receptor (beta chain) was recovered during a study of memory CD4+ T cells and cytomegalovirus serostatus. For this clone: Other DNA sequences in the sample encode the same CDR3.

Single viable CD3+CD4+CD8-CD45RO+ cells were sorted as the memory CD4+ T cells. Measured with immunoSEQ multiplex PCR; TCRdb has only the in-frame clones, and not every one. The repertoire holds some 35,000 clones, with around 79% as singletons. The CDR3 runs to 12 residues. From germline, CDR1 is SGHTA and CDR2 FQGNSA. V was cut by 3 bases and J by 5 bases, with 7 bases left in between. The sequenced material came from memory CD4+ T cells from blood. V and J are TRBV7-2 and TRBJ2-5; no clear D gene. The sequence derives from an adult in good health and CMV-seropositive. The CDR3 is CASSFRGETQYF. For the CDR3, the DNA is TGTGCCAGCAGCTTCCGAGGCGAGACCCAGTACTTC.